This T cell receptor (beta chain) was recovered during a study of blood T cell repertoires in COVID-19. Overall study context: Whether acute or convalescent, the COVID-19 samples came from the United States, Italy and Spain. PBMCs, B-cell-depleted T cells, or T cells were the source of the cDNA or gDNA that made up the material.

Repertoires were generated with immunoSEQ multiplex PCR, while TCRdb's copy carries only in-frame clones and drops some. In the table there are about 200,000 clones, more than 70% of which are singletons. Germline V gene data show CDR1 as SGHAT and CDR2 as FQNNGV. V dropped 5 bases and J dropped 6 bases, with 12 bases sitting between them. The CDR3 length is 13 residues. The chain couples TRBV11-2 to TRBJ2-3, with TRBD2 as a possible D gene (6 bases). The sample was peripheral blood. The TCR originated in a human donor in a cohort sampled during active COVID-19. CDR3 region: CASSQTRADTQYF. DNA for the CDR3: TGTGCCAGCAGCCAGACTAGAGCCGATACGCAGTATTTT.